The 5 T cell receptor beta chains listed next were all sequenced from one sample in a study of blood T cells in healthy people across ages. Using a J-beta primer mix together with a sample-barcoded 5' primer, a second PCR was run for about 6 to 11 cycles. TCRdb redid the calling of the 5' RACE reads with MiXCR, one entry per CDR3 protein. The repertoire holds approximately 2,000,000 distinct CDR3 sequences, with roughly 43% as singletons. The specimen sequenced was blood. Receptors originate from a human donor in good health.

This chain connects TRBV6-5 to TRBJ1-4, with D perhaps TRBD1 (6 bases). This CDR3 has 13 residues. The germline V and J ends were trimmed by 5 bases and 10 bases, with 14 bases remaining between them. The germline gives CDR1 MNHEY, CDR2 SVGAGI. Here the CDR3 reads CASSPPGHPKLFF. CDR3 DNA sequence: TGTGCCAGCAGTCCGCCGGGACATCCAAAACTGTTTTTT.

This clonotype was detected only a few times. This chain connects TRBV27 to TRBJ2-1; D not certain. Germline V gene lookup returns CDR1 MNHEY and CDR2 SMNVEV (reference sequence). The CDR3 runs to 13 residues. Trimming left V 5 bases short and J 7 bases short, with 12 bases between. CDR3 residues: CASSTATGNEQFF. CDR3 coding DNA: TGTGCCAGCAGTACTGCGACTGGGAATGAGCAGTTCTTC.

DNA for the CDR3: TGTGCCAGCAGCTTAGAAGGGGCTTGGGGATGGAACATTCAGTACTTC. This sequence encodes CASSLEGAWGWNIQYF. The rearrangement uses TRBV7-2 and TRBJ2-4, with D possibly TRBD1 on 5 matching bases. Trimming pared 1 base from V and 7 bases from J, leaving 17 bases between. Germline lookup yields CDR1 SGHTA and CDR2 FQGNSA. CDR3 length: 16 amino acids.

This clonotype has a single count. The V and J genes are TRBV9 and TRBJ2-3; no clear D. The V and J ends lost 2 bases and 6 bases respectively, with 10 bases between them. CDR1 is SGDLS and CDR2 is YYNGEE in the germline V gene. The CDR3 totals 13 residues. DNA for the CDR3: TGTGCCAGCAGCGTTCTAGGCGAGGATACGCAGTATTTT. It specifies CASSVLGEDTQYF. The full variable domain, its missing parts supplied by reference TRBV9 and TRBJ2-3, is DSGVTQTPKHLITATGQRVTLRCSPRSGDLSVYWYQQSLDQGLQFLIQYYNGEERAKGNILERFSAQQFPDLHSELNLSSLELGDSALYFCASSVLGEDTQYFGPGTRLTVL.

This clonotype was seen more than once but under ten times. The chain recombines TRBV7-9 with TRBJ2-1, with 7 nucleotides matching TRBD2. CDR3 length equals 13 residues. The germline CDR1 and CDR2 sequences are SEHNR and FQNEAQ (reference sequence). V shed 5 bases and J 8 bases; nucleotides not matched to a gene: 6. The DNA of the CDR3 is TGTGCCAGCAGCCATCCCACTAGCGATGAGCAGTTCTTC. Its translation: CASSHPTSDEQFF.